This T cell receptor beta chain was recorded in a study of control samples from healthy donors and cancer patients. Clones were read by immunoSEQ multiplex PCR, and TCRdb kept only the in-frame ones, dropping some. The sample carries over 100,000 clones, approximately 92% recorded once. In germline, CDR1 is SGHVS, CDR2 FNYEAQ. The CDR3 spans 15 residues. V was trimmed by 5 bases and J by 2 bases, leaving 14 bases between them. Sequenced material: blood. V is TRBV7-6 and J is TRBJ2-3, with a weak D call TRBD1 (6 bases). This TCR was recovered from a woman between 50 and 59 years old in good health. For the CDR3, the DNA is TGTGCCAGCAGCCTTACAGGGTTGTACACAGATACGCAGTATTTT. Protein product: CASSLTGLYTDTQYF. Combining the CDR3 with reference TRBV7-6 and TRBJ2-3 gives the whole variable domain GAGVSQSPRYKVTKRGQDVALRCDPISGHVSLYWYRQALGQGPEFLTYFNYEAQQDKSGLPNDRFSAERPEGSISTLTIQRTEQRDSAMYRCASSLTGLYTDTQYFGPGTRLTVL.